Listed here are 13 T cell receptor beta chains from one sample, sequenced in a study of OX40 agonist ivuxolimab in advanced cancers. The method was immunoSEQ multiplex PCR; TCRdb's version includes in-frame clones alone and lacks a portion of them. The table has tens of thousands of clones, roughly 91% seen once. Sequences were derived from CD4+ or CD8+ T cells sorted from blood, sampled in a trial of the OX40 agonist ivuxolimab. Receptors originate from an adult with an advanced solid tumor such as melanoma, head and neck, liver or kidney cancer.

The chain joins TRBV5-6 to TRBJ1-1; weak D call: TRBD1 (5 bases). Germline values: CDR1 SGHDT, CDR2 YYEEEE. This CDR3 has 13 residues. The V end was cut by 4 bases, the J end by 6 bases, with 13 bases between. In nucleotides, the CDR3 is TGTGCCAGCAGCCTAGGGTCGGGACCTGAAGCTTTCTTT. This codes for CASSLGSGPEAFF.

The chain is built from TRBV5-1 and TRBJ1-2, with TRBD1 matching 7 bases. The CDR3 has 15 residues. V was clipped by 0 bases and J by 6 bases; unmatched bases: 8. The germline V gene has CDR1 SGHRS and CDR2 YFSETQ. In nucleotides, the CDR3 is TGCGCCAGCAGCTTGGGACAGGGCCGGCGAGATGGCTACACCTTC. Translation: CASSLGQGRRDGYTF.

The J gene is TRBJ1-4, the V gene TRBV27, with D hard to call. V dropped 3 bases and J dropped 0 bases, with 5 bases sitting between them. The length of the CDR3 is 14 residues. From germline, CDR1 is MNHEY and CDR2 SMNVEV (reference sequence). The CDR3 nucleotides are TGTGCCAGCAGTTTGGCAGCAACTAATGAAAAACTGTTTTTT. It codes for CASSLAATNEKLFF.

Here the CDR3 reads CASSITPWTDWGIQYF. CDR3 in DNA: TGTGCCAGTAGTATAACCCCCTGGACAGATTGGGGCATTCAGTACTTC. The genes are TRBV19 and TRBJ2-4; TRBD1 might be the D (6 bases). This CDR3 has 16 amino acids. Germline CDR1 LNHDA, CDR2 SQIVND (reference sequence). Deletions cut 2 bases from V and 9 bases from J, with 20 bases between.

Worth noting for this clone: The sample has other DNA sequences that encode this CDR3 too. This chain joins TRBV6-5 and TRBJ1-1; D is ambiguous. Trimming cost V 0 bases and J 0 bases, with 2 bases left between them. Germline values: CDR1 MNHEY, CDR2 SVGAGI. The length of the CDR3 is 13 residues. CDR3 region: CASSYSVNTEAFF. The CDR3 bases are TGTGCCAGCAGTTACTCGGTGAACACTGAAGCTTTCTTT.

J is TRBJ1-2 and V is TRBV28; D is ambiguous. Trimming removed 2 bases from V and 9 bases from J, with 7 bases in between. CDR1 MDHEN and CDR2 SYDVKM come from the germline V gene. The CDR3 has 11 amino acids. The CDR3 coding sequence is TGTGCCAGCAGTTTACGGGGAAGCTACACCTTC. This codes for CASSLRGSYTF.

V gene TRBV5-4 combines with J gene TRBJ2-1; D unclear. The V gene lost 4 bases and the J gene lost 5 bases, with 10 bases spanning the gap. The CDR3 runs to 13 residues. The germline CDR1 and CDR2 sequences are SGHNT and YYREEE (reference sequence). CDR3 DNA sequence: TGTGCCAGCAGCCAAGATGGAAACAATGAGCAGTTCTTC. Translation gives CASSQDGNNEQFF.

The DNA of the CDR3 is TGTGCCAGCAGCGCCGTGGGAGTTAGCATGGTCGGCGTC. Its translation: CASSAVGVSMVGV. The chain has TRBV6-1 and TRBJ2-7; maybe TRBD2 (5 bases). This CDR3 region has 13 residues. Per the germline V gene, CDR1 is MNHNS and CDR2 is SASEGT.

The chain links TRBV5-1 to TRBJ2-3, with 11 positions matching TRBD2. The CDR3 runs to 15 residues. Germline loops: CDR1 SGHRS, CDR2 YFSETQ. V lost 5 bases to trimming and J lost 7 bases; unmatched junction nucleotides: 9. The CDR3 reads CASSLPGLAANTQYF. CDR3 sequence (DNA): TGCGCCAGCAGTCTGCCGGGACTAGCGGCGAATACGCAGTATTTT.

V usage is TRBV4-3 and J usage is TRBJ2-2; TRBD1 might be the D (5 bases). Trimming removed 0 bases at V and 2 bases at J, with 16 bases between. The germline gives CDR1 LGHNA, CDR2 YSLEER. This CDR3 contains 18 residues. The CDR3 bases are TGCGCCAGCAGCCAAGATAGGGGCATCCCGTACAACACCGGGGAGCTGTTTTTT. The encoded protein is CASSQDRGIPYNTGELFF.

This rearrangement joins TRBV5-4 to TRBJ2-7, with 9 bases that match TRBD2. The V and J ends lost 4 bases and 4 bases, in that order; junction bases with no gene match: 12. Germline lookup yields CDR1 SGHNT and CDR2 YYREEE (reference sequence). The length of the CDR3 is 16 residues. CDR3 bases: TGTGCCAGCAGCCAAGATGCAACTAGCGGGCCATACGAGCAGTACTTC. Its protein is CASSQDATSGPYEQYF.

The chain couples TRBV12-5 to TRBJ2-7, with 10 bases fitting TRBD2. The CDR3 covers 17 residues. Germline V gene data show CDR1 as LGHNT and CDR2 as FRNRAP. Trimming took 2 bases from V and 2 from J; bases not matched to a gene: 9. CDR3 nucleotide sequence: TGTGCTAGTGGTTTGAACGCCGGGACTAGCGAGACCTACGAGCAGTACTTC. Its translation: CASGLNAGTSETYEQYF. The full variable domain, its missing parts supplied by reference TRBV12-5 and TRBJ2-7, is DARVTQTPRHKVTEMGQEVTMRCQPILGHNTVFWYRQTMMQGLELLAYFRNRAPLDDSGMPKDRFSAEMPDATLATLKIQPSEPRDSAVYFCASGLNAGTSETYEQYFGPGTRLTVT.

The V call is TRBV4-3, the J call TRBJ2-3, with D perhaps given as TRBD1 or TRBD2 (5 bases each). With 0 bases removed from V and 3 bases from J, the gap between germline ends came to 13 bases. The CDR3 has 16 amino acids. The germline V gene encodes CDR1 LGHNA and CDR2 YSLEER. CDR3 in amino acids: CASSQDGAGTTDTQYF. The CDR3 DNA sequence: TGCGCCAGCAGCCAAGATGGGGCGGGTACGACAGATACGCAGTATTTT.